This T cell receptor (beta chain) derives from a study of cytomegalovirus exposure and HLA in healthy donors. Background on the study: HLA-typed donors contributed some 83 million unique TCRs, which were held in an early data release. Study-wide results and caveats: Many donors shared some public TCRs, even though most TCR sequences were rare. In a later analysis, TCR beta V- and J-gene trimming showed a link to a missense DCLRE1C variant.

The PCR used 60 Vbeta and 13 Jbeta primers. Method: immunoSEQ multiplex PCR; TCRdb's copy keeps in-frame clones and lacks some. This sample has some 140,000 clones; 70% to 80% occur once, and the top ten carry around 13%. The germline V and J ends were trimmed by 0 bases and 5 bases, with 7 bases remaining between them. Germline V lookup: CDR1 GTSNPN, CDR2 SVGIG (reference sequence). The CDR3 is made up of 12 amino acids. About this clone: As yet, its antigen is unknown.

Sequenced input: PBMCs. The clonotype originates from a young man in good health and CMV-seropositive. The chain is built from TRBV30 and TRBJ1-1, with unresolved D. CDR3: CAWSVRSTEAFF. The CDR3 region has the DNA TGTGCCTGGAGTGTAAGGAGTACTGAAGCTTTCTTT.